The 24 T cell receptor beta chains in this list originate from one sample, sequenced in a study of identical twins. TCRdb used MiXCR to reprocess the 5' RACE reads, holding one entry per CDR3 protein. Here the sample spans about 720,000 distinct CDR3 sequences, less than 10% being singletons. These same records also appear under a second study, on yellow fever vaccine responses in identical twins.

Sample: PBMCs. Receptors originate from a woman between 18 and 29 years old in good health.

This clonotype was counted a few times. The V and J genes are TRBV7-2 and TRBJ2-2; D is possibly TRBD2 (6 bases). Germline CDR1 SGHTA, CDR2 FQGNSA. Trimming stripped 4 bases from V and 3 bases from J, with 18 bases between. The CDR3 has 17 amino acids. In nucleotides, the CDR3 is TGTGCCAGCAGCTCAGGGATAAGGGACTTATACACCGGGGAGCTGTTTTTT. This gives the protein CASSSGIRDLYTGELFF.

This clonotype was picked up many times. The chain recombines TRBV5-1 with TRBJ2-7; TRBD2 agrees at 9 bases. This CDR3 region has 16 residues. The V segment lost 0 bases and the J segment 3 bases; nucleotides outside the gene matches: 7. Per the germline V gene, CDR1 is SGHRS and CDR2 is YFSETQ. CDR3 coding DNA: TGCGCCAGCAGCTTGGCTTCTAGCGGGGAAGGCTACGAGCAGTACTTC. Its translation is CASSLASSGEGYEQYF.

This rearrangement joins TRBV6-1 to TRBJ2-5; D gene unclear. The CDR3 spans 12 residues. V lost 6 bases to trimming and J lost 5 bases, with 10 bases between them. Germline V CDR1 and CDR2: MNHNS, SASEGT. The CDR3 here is CASRERRETQYF. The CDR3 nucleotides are TGTGCCAGCAGGGAAAGGCGGGAGACCCAGTACTTC.

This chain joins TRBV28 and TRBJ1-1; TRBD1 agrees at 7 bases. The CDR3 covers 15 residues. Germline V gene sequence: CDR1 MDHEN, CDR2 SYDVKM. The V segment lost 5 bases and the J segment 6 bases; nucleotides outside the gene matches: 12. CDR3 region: CASSHITGVIAEAFF. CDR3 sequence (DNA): TGTGCCAGCAGTCACATAACAGGGGTAATCGCTGAAGCTTTCTTT.

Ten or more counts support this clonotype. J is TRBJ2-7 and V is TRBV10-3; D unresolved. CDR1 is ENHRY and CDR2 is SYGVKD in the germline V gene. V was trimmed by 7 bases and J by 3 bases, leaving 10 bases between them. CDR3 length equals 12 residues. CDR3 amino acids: CAIKRPDYEQYF. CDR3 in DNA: TGTGCCATCAAACGACCTGACTACGAGCAGTACTTC.

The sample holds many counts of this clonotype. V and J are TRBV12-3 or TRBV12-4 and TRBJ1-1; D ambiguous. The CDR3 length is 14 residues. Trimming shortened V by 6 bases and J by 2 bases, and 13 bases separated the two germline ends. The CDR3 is CASSPLPANTEAFF. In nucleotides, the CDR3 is TGTGCCAGCAGCCCTTTGCCAGCTAACACTGAAGCTTTCTTT.

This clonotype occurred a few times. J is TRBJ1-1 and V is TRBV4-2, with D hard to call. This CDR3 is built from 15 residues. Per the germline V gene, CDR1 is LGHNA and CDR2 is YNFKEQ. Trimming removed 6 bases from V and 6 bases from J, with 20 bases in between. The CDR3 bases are TGTGCCAGCAGAAGGCCTGGACCTCTTTCGGCTGAAGCTTTCTTT. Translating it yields CASRRPGPLSAEAFF.

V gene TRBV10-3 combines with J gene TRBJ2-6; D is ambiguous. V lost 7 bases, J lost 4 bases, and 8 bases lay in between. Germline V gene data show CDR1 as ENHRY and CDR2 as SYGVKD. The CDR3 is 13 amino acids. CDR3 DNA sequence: TGTGCCATCAACCCGACAGGGGCCAACGTCCTGACTTTC. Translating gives CAINPTGANVLTF.

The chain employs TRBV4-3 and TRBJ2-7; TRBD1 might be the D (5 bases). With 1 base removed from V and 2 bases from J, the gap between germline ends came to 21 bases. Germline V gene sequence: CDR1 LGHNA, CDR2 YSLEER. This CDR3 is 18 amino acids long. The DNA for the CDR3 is TGCGCCAGCAGCCAAGGGGTAGGCAGGCAGGGATTAACCTACGAGCAGTACTTC. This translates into CASSQGVGRQGLTYEQYF.

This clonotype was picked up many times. The DNA of the CDR3 is TGCAGCGCTCCCGTGTGGAGTAGCGGCACAGATACGCAGTATTTT. Translated, it gives CSAPVWSSGTDTQYF. The chain recombines TRBV29-1 with TRBJ2-3; maybe TRBD2 (5 bases). V lost 7 bases and J lost 1, with 18 bases in between. This CDR3 is 15 amino acids long. Germline V CDR1 and CDR2: SQVTM, ANQGSEA.

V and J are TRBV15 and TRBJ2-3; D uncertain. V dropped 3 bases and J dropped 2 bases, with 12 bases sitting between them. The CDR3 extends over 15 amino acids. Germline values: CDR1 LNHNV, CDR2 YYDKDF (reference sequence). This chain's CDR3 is CATSSYSEPTDTQYF. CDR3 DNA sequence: TGTGCCACCAGCAGTTACAGCGAGCCCACAGATACGCAGTATTTT.

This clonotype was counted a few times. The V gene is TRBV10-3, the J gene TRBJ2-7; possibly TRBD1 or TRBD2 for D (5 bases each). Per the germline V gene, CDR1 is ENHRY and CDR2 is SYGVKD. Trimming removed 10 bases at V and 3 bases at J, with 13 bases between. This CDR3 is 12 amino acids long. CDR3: CATGTDGYEQYF. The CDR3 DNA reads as TGTGCCACAGGGACGGATGGCTACGAGCAGTACTTC.

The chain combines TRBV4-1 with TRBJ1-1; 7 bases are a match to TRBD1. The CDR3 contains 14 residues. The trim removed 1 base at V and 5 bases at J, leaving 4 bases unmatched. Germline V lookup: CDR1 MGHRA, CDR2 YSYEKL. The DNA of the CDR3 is TGCGCCAGCAGCCAAGTCGACAGGGAAACTGAAGCTTTCTTT. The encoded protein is CASSQVDRETEAFF.

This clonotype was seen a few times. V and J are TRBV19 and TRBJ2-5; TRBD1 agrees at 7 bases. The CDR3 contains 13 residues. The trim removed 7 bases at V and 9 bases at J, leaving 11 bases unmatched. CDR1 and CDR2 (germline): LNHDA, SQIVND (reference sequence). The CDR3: CASNRGRSESQYF. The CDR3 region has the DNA TGTGCCAGTAACAGGGGACGTAGCGAGTCCCAGTACTTC.

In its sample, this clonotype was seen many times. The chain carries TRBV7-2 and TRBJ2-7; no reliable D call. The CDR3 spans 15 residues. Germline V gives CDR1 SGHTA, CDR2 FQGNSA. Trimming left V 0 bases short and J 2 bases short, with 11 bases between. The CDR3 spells CASSLAGGAAYEQYF. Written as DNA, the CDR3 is TGTGCCAGCAGCTTAGCTGGCGGAGCTGCCTACGAGCAGTACTTC. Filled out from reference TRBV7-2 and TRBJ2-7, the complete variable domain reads GAGVSQSPSNKVTEKGKDVELRCDPISGHTALYWYRQSLGQGLEFLIYFQGNSAPDKSGLPSDRFSAERTGGSVSTLTIQRTQQEDSAVYLCASSLAGGAAYEQYFGPGTRLTVT.

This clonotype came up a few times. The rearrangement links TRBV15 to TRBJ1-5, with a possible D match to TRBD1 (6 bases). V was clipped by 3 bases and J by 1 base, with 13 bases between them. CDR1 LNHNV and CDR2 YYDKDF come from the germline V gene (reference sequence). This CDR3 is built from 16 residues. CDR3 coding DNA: TGTGCCACCAGCAGGTACAGGGAGGGGAGCAATCAGCCCCAGCATTTT. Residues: CATSRYREGSNQPQHF.

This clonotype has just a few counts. CDR3 loop: CASSRGAATTDTQYF. CDR3 coding DNA: TGTGCCAGCAGCCGCGGCGCGGCCACCACAGATACGCAGTATTTT. The rearrangement joins TRBV7-9 to TRBJ2-3; no clear D gene. V lost 5 bases and J lost 2, with 14 bases in between. Germline values: CDR1 SEHNR, CDR2 FQNEAQ (reference sequence). This CDR3 has 15 residues.

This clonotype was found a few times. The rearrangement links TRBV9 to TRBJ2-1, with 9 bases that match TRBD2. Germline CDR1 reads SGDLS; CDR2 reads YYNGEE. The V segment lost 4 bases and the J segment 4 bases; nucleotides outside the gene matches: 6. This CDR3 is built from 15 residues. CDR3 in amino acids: CASSPHSGGYNEQFF. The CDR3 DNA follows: TGTGCCAGCAGCCCACATAGCGGGGGATACAATGAGCAGTTCTTC.

This chain's CDR3 is CSAKGLAGVSYNEQFF. Written as DNA, the CDR3 is TGCAGTGCTAAAGGACTAGCGGGAGTATCCTACAATGAGCAGTTCTTC. This chain connects TRBV20-1 to TRBJ2-1; TRBD2 aligns across 13 bases. The CDR3 is 16 amino acids. The V gene's germline CDR1 is DFQATT and CDR2 SNEGSKA (reference sequence). V trimming: 4 bases; J trimming: 1 base; junction bases outside the gene matches: 4.

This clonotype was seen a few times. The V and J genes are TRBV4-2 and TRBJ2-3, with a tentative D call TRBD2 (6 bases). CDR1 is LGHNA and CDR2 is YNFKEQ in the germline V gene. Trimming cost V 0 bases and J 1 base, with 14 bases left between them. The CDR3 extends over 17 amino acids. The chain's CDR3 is CASSQDPLGGGTDTQYF. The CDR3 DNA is TGTGCCAGCAGCCAAGACCCGCTCGGCGGGGGCACAGATACGCAGTATTTT.

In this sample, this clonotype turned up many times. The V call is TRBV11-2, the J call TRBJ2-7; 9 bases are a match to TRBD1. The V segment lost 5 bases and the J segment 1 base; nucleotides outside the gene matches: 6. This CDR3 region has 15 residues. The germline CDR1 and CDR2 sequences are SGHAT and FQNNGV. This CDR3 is CASSDPGTGSYEQYF. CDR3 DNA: TGTGCCAGCAGCGACCCCGGGACAGGGTCCTACGAGCAGTACTTC.

CDR3 sequence (DNA): TGTGCCAGCAGCTATAGACAGGGGACCCCCGGGGAGCTGTTTTTT. Protein: CASSYRQGTPGELFF. The gene calls are TRBV6-2 or TRBV6-3 and TRBJ2-2; 8 bases are a match to TRBD1. V gave up 6 bases and J gave up 6 bases; unmatched junction bases: 9. Germline V gene sequence: CDR1 MNHEY, CDR2 SVGEGT. CDR3 length: 15 amino acids.

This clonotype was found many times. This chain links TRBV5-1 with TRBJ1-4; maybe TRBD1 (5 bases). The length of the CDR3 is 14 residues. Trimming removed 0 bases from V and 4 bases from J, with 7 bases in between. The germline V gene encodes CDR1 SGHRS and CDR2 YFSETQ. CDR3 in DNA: TGCGCCAGCAGCTTGGTAGGGGTTAATGAAAAACTGTTTTTT. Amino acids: CASSLVGVNEKLFF.

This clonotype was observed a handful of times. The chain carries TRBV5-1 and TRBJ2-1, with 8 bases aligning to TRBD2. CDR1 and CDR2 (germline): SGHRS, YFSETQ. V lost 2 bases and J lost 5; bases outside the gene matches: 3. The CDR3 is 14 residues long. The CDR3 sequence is CASSFLSGDNEQFF. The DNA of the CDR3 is TGCGCCAGCAGCTTCCTTAGCGGGGACAATGAGCAGTTCTTC.